This TCR beta chain comes out of a study of blood T cell repertoires in COVID-19. Original processing methods: From reference gene primer amplification, estimates of nucleated cell counts were derived. Produced via immunoSEQ multiplex PCR; TCRdb's table is partial and in-frame only. Clone size and V and J calls were adopted from that table, with D and trimming inferred from the DNA. The table records approximately 250,000 clones, approximately 86% of them present only once. J lost 5 bases, V lost 3 bases, and 9 bases had no gene match. Looked up from germline, CDR1 is SGHTA and CDR2 is FQGTGA. The CDR3 covers 16 residues.

This chain connects TRBV7-3 to TRBJ2-3, with 9 nucleotides matching TRBD2. This sequence originates from a woman in her 30s who had recovered from COVID-19. Source material: PBMCs or T cells enriched from blood (not recorded which). The CDR3 DNA sequence: TGTGCCAGCAGCTTGTCAAACGCGGGAGGGCGAGATACGCAGTATTTT. This sequence encodes CASSLSNAGGRDTQYF. The whole variable domain, remainder taken from reference TRBV7-3 and TRBJ2-3, is GAGVSQTPSNKVTEKGKYVELRCDPISGHTALYWYRQSLGQGPEFLIYFQGTGAADDSGLPNDRFFAVRPEGSVSTLKIQRTERGDSAVYLCASSLSNAGGRDTQYFGPGTRLTVL.